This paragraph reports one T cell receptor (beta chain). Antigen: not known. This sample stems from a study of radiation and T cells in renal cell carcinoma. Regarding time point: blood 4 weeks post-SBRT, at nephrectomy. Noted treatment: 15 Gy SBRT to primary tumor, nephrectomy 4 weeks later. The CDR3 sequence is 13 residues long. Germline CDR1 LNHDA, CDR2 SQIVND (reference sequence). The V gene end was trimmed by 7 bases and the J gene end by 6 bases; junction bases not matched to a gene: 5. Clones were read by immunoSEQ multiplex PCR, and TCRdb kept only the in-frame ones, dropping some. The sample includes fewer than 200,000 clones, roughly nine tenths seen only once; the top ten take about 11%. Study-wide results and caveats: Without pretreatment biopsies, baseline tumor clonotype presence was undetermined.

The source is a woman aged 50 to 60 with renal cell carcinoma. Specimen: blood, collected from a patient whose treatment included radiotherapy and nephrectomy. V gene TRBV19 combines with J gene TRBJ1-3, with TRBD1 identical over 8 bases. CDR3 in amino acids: CASTTGQENTIYF. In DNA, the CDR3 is TGTGCCAGTACCACGGGACAGGAAAACACCATATATTTT. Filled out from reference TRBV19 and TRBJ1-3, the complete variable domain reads DGGITQSPKYLFRKEGQNVTLSCEQNLNHDAMYWYRQDPGQGLRLIYYSQIVNDFQKGDIAEGYSVSREKKESFPLTVTSAQKNPTAFYLCASTTGQENTIYFGEGSWLTVV.